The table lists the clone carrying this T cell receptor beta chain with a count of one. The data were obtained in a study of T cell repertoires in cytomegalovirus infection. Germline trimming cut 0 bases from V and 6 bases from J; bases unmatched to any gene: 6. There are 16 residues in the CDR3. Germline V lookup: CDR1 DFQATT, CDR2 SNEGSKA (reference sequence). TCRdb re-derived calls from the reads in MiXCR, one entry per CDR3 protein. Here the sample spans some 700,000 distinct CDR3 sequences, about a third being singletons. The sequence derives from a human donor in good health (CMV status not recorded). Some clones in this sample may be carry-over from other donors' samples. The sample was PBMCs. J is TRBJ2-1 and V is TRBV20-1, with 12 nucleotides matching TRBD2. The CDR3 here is CSARETPSGRANEQFF. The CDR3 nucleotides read TGCAGTGCTAGAGAAACCCCTAGCGGGAGGGCCAATGAGCAGTTCTTC.